This T cell receptor (beta chain) was retrieved from a study of OX40 agonist ivuxolimab in advanced cancers. In the study overall: Males comprised over 80% of the group, whose mean age was approximately 60 years (range 23 to 79). One patient with hepatocellular carcinoma and two with cutaneous melanoma, three in all, had partial responses.

Points from the study as a whole: The mean number of expanded clones was higher in CD8+ T cells than in CD4+.

On this clone: Its antigen is not known.

Germline loops: CDR1 SNHLY, CDR2 FYNNEI. Trimming took 6 bases from V and 0 from J, leaving 11 bases between them. The CDR3 is 14 amino acids. Produced via immunoSEQ multiplex PCR; TCRdb's table is partial and in-frame only. The table shows some 110,000 clones, with 90% to 95% occurring only once. Enrollment shut out patients with autoimmune disease history or systemic immunosuppression. The origin of this receptor is an adult with an advanced solid tumor such as melanoma, head and neck, liver or kidney cancer. The specimen was CD4+ or CD8+ T cells sorted from blood, collected in a trial of the OX40 agonist ivuxolimab. The genes are TRBV2 and TRBJ1-2, with D tentatively TRBD1 (6 bases). The CDR3 DNA reads TGTGCCAGCAGAGGACAGATAGCTAACTATGGCTACACCTTC. Translation: CASRGQIANYGYTF.